Below are 2 T cell receptor beta chains sequenced from a single sample in a study of blood T cell repertoires in COVID-19. Clones were sequenced by immunoSEQ multiplex PCR, and TCRdb holds only the in-frame ones, with some missing. In the table there are 76,000 or so clones, approximately 89% of which are singletons. The sample consisted of peripheral blood. Receptors originate from a human donor in a cohort sampled during active COVID-19.

The chain couples TRBV7-2 to TRBJ1-4, with a weak D call TRBD1 (5 bases). Per the germline V gene, CDR1 is SGHTA and CDR2 is FQGNSA. Trimming took 5 bases from V and 4 from J, leaving 11 bases between them. CDR3 length: 14 amino acids. CDR3 sequence (DNA): TGTGCCAGCAGCGGCCGGGGGTTTAATGAAAAACTGTTTTTT. Translated, it gives CASSGRGFNEKLFF.

This chain joins TRBV27 and TRBJ1-4, with D perhaps matching TRBD1 (6 bases). The CDR3 length is 14 residues. Trimming took 5 bases from V and 4 from J, leaving 11 bases between them. Germline values: CDR1 MNHEY, CDR2 SMNVEV (reference sequence). The CDR3 sequence: CASSRQQGNEKLFF. As DNA, the CDR3 is TGTGCCAGCAGTCGTCAACAGGGTAATGAAAAACTGTTTTTT. The full variable domain, its missing parts supplied by reference TRBV27 and TRBJ1-4, is EAQVTQNPRYLITVTGKKLTVTCSQNMNHEYMSWYRQDPGLGLRQIYYSMNVEVTDKGDVPEGYKVSRKEKRNFPLILESPSPNQTSLYFCASSRQQGNEKLFFGSGTQLSVL.